One and the same sample provided the 7 T cell receptor beta chains below, sequenced in a study of neurological immune-mediated disorders. Using its own MiXCR run on the 5' RACE reads, TCRdb lists one record per CDR3 protein. Of 55,000 to 60,000 distinct CDR3 sequences listed, around 3.4% were seen once; the top ten hold about 3.1%. Sequencing was done on a sample of PBMCs. The source is a young woman with multiple sclerosis.

This clonotype showed up many times. The rearrangement uses TRBV7-9 and TRBJ2-5, with TRBD1 identical over 8 bases. J lost 0 bases, V lost 2 bases, and 5 bases had no gene match. The CDR3 has 16 residues. Germline V lookup: CDR1 SEHNR, CDR2 FQNEAQ (reference sequence). The CDR3 DNA sequence: TGTGCCAGCAGCTTAAGAGGGGACAGGAACCAAGAGACCCAGTACTTC. Its translation: CASSLRGDRNQETQYF. Variable domain in full (rest from reference TRBV7-9 and TRBJ2-5): DTGVSQNPRHKITKRGQNVTFRCDPISEHNRLYWYRQTLGQGPEFLTYFQNEAQLEKSRLLSDRFSAERPKGSFSTLEIQRTEQGDSAMYLCASSLRGDRNQETQYFGPGTRLLVL.

In its sample, this clonotype was seen many times. The chain employs TRBV12-3 or TRBV12-4 and TRBJ1-1, with D unresolved. The CDR3 is 12 residues long. V dropped 6 bases and J dropped 3 bases, with 8 bases sitting between them. This chain's CDR3 is CASRVRDTEAFF. The DNA of the CDR3 is TGTGCCAGCAGGGTTAGGGACACTGAAGCTTTCTTT.

This clonotype was picked up many times. J is TRBJ2-1 and V is TRBV7-9; a weak D match, TRBD1 (5 bases). Germline loops: CDR1 SEHNR, CDR2 FQNEAQ (reference sequence). Trimming pared 7 bases from V and 8 bases from J, leaving 18 bases between. The CDR3 runs to 14 residues. The CDR3 DNA follows: TGTGCCAGCACATCTGGGGCGTCTTGGGATGAGCAGTTCTTC. It is translated as CASTSGASWDEQFF.

Many counts were recorded for this clonotype. V and J are TRBV10-3 and TRBJ1-1, with a tentative D call TRBD1 (6 bases). The CDR3 spans 15 residues. Germline CDR1 ENHRY, CDR2 SYGVKD. The V gene lost 3 bases and the J gene lost 4 bases, with 15 bases spanning the gap. The CDR3 sequence is CAISDPGGGGTEAFF. The CDR3 DNA sequence: TGTGCCATCAGTGACCCGGGCGGAGGGGGCACTGAAGCTTTCTTT.

This clonotype was detected only a few times. This chain uses TRBV10-3 with TRBJ2-3; 13 positions match TRBD2. Germline-derived CDR1 and CDR2 are ENHRY and SYGVKD. This CDR3 comprises 17 residues. Losses at the gene ends were 6 bases for V and 0 bases for J; bases not matched to a gene: 6. CDR3 region: CAISPGLAGQSTDTQYF. DNA for the CDR3: TGTGCCATCAGCCCGGGACTAGCGGGACAAAGCACAGATACGCAGTATTTT.

This clonotype occurred many times. The CDR3 region is CSARHPGNEQFF. The DNA of the CDR3 is TGCAGTGCTAGGCATCCGGGGAATGAGCAGTTCTTC. The chain uses TRBV20-1 and TRBJ2-1, with D possibly being TRBD2 (5 bases). In germline, CDR1 is DFQATT, CDR2 SNEGSKA (reference sequence). CDR3 length equals 12 residues. The V and J ends lost 3 bases and 7 bases respectively, with 10 bases between them.

In this sample, this clonotype turned up many times. This rearrangement joins TRBV29-1 to TRBJ1-1; D is unresolved. Germline CDR1 and CDR2: SQVTM and ANQGSEA. This CDR3 is built from 15 residues. Trimming took 0 bases from V and 0 from J, leaving 11 bases between them. The CDR3 sequence is CSVEDFGRMNTEAFF. DNA of the CDR3: TGCAGCGTTGAAGATTTTGGACGGATGAACACTGAAGCTTTCTTT.